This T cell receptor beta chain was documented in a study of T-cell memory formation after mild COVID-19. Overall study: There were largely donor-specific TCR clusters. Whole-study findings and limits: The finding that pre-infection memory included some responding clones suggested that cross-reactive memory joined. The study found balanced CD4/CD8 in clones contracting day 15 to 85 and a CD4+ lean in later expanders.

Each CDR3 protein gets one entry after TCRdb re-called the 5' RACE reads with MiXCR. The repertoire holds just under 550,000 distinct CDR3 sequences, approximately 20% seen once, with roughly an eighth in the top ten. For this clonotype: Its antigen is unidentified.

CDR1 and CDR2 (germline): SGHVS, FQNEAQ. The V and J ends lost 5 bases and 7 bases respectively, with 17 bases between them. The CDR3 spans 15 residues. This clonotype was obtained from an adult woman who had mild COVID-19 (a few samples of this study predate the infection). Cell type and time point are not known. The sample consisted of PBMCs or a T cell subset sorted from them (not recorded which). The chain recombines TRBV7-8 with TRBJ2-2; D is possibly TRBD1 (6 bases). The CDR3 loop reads CASSQIRGEGGELFF. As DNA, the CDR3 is TGTGCCAGCAGCCAGATCAGGGGCGAGGGCGGGGAGCTGTTTTTT.